This is a list of T cell receptor beta chains from one sample in a study of T-cell reconstitution after alpha-beta-depleted transplantation in children. TCRdb recomputed calls from the PCR reads with MiXCR, one row per CDR3 protein. The repertoire holds 97,000 or so distinct CDR3 sequences, with around 5.9% as singletons. The sequencing here drew on PBMCs, mostly from graft donor cells, taken 60 days after TCRalphabeta/CD19-depleted stem cell transplant. These receptors all stem from a female patient between 2 and 15 years old who had a stem cell transplant for Fanconi anemia, so the T cells may come from the graft donor. Both conserved end residues are part of each CDR3. A D gene is named only where the DNA matches it firmly. The size entry is marked missing in some rows and otherwise reads once, few, many or a size class.

CDR3 DNA,CDR3 protein,CDR3 length,clone size,V gene,D gene,J gene
TGCAGTGCTACTCATAGCGGGGGGACCAAAAACATTCAGTACTTC,CSATHSGGTKNIQYF,15,.,TRBV20-1,TRBD2,TRBJ2-4
TGTGCCAGCAGCCAAGCCCTTTGGACTTACCCTTACAATGAGCAGTTCTTC,CASSQALWTYPYNEQFF,17,few,TRBV4-2,.,TRBJ2-1
TGTGCCAGCAGCTTTAGCGGGGGTTCCTACGAGCAGTACTTC,CASSFSGGSYEQYF,14,few,TRBV7-2,TRBD2,TRBJ2-7
TGTGCCAGCAGCTTTGGAAGGGACTACAATGAAAAACTGTTTTTT,CASSFGRDYNEKLFF,15,.,TRBV11-2,.,TRBJ1-4
TGCGCCAGCAGCCCCCGTACCAACCTAAGGGAGCAGTTCTTC,CASSPRTNLREQFF,14,many,TRBV5-1,.,TRBJ2-1
TGTGCCAGCAGCACGAAAGCTAACACTGAAGCTTTCTTT,CASSTKANTEAFF,13,many,TRBV3-1,.,TRBJ1-1
TGTGCCAGCATAAACCCTAGTCCCTACGAGCAGTACTTC,CASINPSPYEQYF,13,few,TRBV2,.,TRBJ2-7
TGTGCCAGCAGTTTCGGGAGGGGGTATCAGCCCCAGCATTTT,CASSFGRGYQPQHF,14,many,TRBV28,.,TRBJ1-5
TGTGCCAGCAGACTAGCGGGGAGGGGAGGGTACGAGCAGTACTTC,CASRLAGRGGYEQYF,15,many,TRBV6-5,TRBD2,TRBJ2-7
TGTGCCAGCAGTTTATCATGGAGACCCAACGGGGAGCTGTTTTTT,CASSLSWRPNGELFF,15,few,TRBV27,.,TRBJ2-2
TGCAGCGTTGAAGACGGGGGAGGGCAATCTGAAAAACTGTTTTTT,CSVEDGGGQSEKLFF,15,.,TRBV29-1,.,TRBJ1-4
TGTGCCAGCACAAAGGGGGTCCTCTCCTACGAGCAGTACTTC,CASTKGVLSYEQYF,14,many,TRBV7-2,.,TRBJ2-7
TGTGCCAGCTCACCTCTAGCGGAGAACAATGAGCAGTTCTTC,CASSPLAENNEQFF,14,few,TRBV18,TRBD2,TRBJ2-1
TGCAGTGGGGGGGTGTCTCCCTACGAGCAGTACTTC,CSGGVSPYEQYF,12,.,TRBV20-1,.,TRBJ2-7
TGTGCCAGCTCACCACCGGGACTAGGTGGTGAGCAGTTCTTC,CASSPPGLGGEQFF,14,.,TRBV18,TRBD2,TRBJ2-1
TGTGCCAGCAGCTTTGCAGGGGGGGTGGACAATGAGCAGTTCTTC,CASSFAGGVDNEQFF,15,.,TRBV5-4,.,TRBJ2-1